This T cell receptor beta chain was captured in a study of T cells in Graves' hyperthyroidism and ophthalmopathy. The study's findings and limits: Blood also contained most expanded thyroid clonotypes above 0.001.

This clonotype was seen once. The antigen remains unidentified. Authors of the study amplified TCR beta CDR3 regions from RNA transcripts. When the TCR CDR3 underwent first-round RT-PCR, the HTBI primer set was used. One entry per CDR3 protein results from TCRdb running MiXCR on the multiplex PCR reads. Among some 500,000 distinct CDR3 sequences listed, around 22% were seen once. Criteria for exclusion of patients were uncontrolled infection, other autoimmune disease, pregnancy or lactation. The sample consisted of blood. This receptor was taken from a woman aged 30 to 39 with Graves' ophthalmopathy.

The DNA for the CDR3 is TGCGCCAGCAGCCCCTTGGACAGGGAGAGCTACGAGCAGTACTTC. Protein product: CASSPLDRESYEQYF. The chain couples TRBV5-1 to TRBJ2-7, with 8 bases aligning to TRBD1. The CDR3 is 15 residues long. With V trimmed by 4 bases and J by 3 bases, 9 bases remained unmatched. In germline, CDR1 is SGHRS, CDR2 YFSETQ.